These 9 T cell receptor beta chains were sequenced from one sample in a study of PD-1 blockade in classical Hodgkin lymphoma. Here immunoSEQ multiplex PCR was the method, and the copy in TCRdb shows in-frame clones only, minus some. This table holds around 6,700 clones, about 76% found once. As to time point: cycle 4 day 1 (C4D1), after six to seven weeks of nivolumab. In every patient, relapse followed autologous stem cell transplantation, while exposure to brentuximab vedotin differed. Through magnetic negative selection, CD8+ T cells were separated from PBMCs that had been thawed. Specimen: CD8+ T cells from blood, collected before the fourth cycle of nivolumab. The receptors originated from a human donor with classical Hodgkin lymphoma.

The chain joins TRBV6-1 to TRBJ2-7, with unresolved D. CDR3 length: 14 amino acids. Germline V gives CDR1 MNHNS, CDR2 SASEGT. Trimming shortened V by 4 bases and J by 2 bases, and 12 bases separated the two germline ends. DNA for the CDR3: TGTGCCAGCAGTGTTAGGGCCTCGACCTACGAGCAGTACTTC. Protein sequence: CASSVRASTYEQYF.

The count of this clone is one. The rearrangement links TRBV9 to TRBJ1-6; D perhaps matches TRBD1 (5 bases). The CDR3 spans 17 residues. The V gene lost 4 bases and the J gene lost 0 bases, with 14 bases spanning the gap. The germline gives CDR1 SGDLS, CDR2 YYNGEE. This chain's CDR3 is CASSKGTASSYNSPLHF. In nucleotides, the CDR3 is TGTGCCAGCAGCAAGGGGACGGCAAGCTCCTATAATTCACCCCTCCACTTT.

V usage is TRBV9 and J usage is TRBJ1-4; 7 positions match TRBD1. In germline, CDR1 is SGDLS, CDR2 YYNGEE. V dropped 4 bases and J dropped 6; count of bases not matched to a gene: 6. This CDR3 has 14 residues. CDR3 in amino acids: CASSPRQGDEKLFF. In DNA form, the CDR3 reads TGTGCCAGCAGCCCCCGACAGGGAGATGAAAAACTGTTTTTT.

The rearrangement links TRBV6-5 to TRBJ2-5, with a possible D match to TRBD1 (5 bases). Trimming stripped 2 bases from V and 3 bases from J, with 10 bases between. Germline assignment: CDR1 MNHEY and CDR2 SVGAGI. This CDR3 comprises 14 residues. The CDR3 DNA reads as TGTGCCAGCAGTTACGGGGCATTCGAAGAGACCCAGTACTTC. This encodes CASSYGAFEETQYF.

V is TRBV18 and J is TRBJ2-1, with TRBD1 matching 9 bases. The CDR3 contains 15 residues. From germline, CDR1 is KGHSH and CDR2 LQKENI. V trimming: 6 bases; J trimming: 6 bases; junction bases outside the gene matches: 9. The CDR3 DNA reads TGTGCCAGCTCGGAATCCCCGGGACAGGGCAATGAGCAGTTCTTC. Translation gives CASSESPGQGNEQFF. Filled out from reference TRBV18 and TRBJ2-1, the complete variable domain reads NAGVMQNPRHLVRRRGQEARLRCSPMKGHSHVYWYRQLPEEGLKFMVYLQKENIIDESGMPKERFSAEFPKEGPSILRIQQVVRGDSAAYFCASSESPGQGNEQFFGPGTRLTVL.

Note on this clone: At one boundary the junction diverges from the germline segment, which might be a read error. V is TRBV5-5 and J is TRBJ1-1; D uncertain. Per the germline V gene, CDR1 is SGHKS and CDR2 is YYEKEE (reference sequence). The CDR3 consists of 14 residues. In DNA form, the CDR3 reads TGCGCCAGCAGCCAAGATCCAGGGAACACTGAAGCTTTCTTT. Its translation is CASSQDPGNTEAFF.

V usage is TRBV7-9 and J usage is TRBJ2-1, with D possibly being TRBD2 (5 bases). Between the trimmed V and J ends, which lost 5 bases and 8 bases, there was a span of 10 bases. CDR3 size: 12 residues. Germline V lookup: CDR1 SEHNR, CDR2 FQNEAQ (reference sequence). CDR3 in amino acids: CASSPSRDEQFF. The CDR3 nucleotides are TGTGCCAGCAGCCCATCGAGGGATGAGCAGTTCTTC. Together with reference TRBV7-9 and TRBJ2-1, the CDR3 gives the full variable domain: DTGVSQNPRHKITKRGQNVTFRCDPISEHNRLYWYRQTLGQGPEFLTYFQNEAQLEKSRLLSDRFSAERPKGSFSTLEIQRTEQGDSAMYLCASSPSRDEQFFGPGTRLTVL.

The chain is built from TRBV10-3 and TRBJ2-4, with TRBD1 as a possible D gene (5 bases). CDR3 length equals 15 residues. Germline V CDR1 and CDR2: ENHRY, SYGVKD. V lost 4 bases to trimming and J lost 1 base, with 11 bases between them. In nucleotides, the CDR3 is TGTGCCATCAGTGCAGAGACAGACGCCAAAAACATTCAGTACTTC. Amino acid sequence: CAISAETDAKNIQYF.

As for this clone: Germline is not matched at one junction end, which may reflect a read error. J is TRBJ2-7 and V is TRBV10-3; D is possibly TRBD1 or TRBD2 (5 bases each). The CDR3 length is 11 residues. In germline, CDR1 is ENHRY, CDR2 SYGVKD. Written as DNA, the CDR3 is TGTGCCATCGGTGAGGGGTACGAGCAGTACTTC. Protein: CAIGEGYEQYF.